This record looks at one T cell receptor beta chain sequence and its context. Antigen specificity is unknown. Profiled with immunoSEQ multiplex PCR; TCRdb holds only in-frame clones, not every one. The sample consists of some 120,000 clones, more than 85% of them appearing once. The data stem from a study of T cell responses to AZD1222 COVID-19 vaccine. Study observations and caveats: Among those given AZD1222, only five or six were seropositive at baseline. The sample set comprised mostly white British donors with more females, and clonal diversity was possibly underestimated.

Germline V gene data show CDR1 as MGHRA and CDR2 as YSYEKL. The J segment lost 6 bases and the V segment lost 4 bases, leaving 9 bases of the junction unmatched. The CDR3 has 16 amino acids. The chain joins TRBV4-1 to TRBJ2-2; 9 nucleotides line up with TRBD1. The sample was peripheral blood, taken on day 0 of AZD1222 vaccination. The TCR originated in an adult in good health. The CDR3 DNA reads as TGCGCCAGCAGCCCGCGGGACAGGGAGATCCCCGGGGAGCTGTTTTTT. Protein sequence: CASSPRDREIPGELFF.